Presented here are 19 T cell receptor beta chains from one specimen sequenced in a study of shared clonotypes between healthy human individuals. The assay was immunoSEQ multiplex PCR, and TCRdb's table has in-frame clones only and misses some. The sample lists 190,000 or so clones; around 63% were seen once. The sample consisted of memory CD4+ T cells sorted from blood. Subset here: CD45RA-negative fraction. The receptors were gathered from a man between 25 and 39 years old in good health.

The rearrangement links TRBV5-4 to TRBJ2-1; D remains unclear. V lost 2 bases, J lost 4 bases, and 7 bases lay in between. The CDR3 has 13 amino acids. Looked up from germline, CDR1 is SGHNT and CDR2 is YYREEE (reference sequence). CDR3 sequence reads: CASSLFVYNEQFF. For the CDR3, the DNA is TGTGCCAGCAGCTTATTTGTTTACAATGAGCAGTTCTTC. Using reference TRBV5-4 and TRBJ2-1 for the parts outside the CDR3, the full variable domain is ETGVTQSPTHLIKTRGQQVTLRCSSQSGHNTVSWYQQALGQGPQFIFQYYREEENGRGNFPPRFSGLQFPNYSSELNVNALELDDSALYLCASSLFVYNEQFFGPGTRLTVL.

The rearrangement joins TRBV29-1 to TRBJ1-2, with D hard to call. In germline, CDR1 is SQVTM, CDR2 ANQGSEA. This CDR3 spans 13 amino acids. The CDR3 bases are TGCGCGACCGATTTGGGTTCTAACTATGGCTACACCTTC. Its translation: CATDLGSNYGYTF.

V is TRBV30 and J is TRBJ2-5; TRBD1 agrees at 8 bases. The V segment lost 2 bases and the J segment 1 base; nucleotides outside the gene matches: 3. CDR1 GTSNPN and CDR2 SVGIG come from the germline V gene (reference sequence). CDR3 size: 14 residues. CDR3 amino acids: CAWSRGTGQETQYF. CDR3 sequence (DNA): TGTGCCTGGAGTCGAGGGACAGGCCAAGAGACCCAGTACTTC.

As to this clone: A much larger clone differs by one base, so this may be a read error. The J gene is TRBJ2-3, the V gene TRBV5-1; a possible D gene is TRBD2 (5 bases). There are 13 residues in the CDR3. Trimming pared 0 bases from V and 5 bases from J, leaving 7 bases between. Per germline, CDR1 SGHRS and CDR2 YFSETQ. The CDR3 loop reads CASSLGAGDTQYF. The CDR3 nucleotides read TGCGCCAGCAGCTTGGGGGCGGGAGATACGCAGTATTTT.

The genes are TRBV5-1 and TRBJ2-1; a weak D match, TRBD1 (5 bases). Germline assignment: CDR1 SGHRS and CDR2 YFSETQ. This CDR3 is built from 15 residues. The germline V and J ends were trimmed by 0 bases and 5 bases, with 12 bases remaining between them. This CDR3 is CASSLGRAGNNEQFF. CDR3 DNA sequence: TGCGCCAGCAGCTTGGGGAGAGCAGGGAACAATGAGCAGTTCTTC.

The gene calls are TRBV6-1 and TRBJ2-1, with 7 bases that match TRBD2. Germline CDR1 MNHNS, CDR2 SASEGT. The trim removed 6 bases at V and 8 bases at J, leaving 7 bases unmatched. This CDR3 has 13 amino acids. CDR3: CASRTGGYHEQFF. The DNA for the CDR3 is TGTGCCAGCAGGACGGGAGGTTACCATGAGCAGTTCTTC.

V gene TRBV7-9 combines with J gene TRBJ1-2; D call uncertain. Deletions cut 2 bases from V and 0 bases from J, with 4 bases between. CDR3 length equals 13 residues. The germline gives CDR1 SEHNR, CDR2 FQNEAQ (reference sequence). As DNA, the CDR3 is TGTGCCAGCAGCTTACACCCTAACTATGGCTACACCTTC. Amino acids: CASSLHPNYGYTF. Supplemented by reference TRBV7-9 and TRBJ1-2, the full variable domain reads DTGVSQNPRHKITKRGQNVTFRCDPISEHNRLYWYRQTLGQGPEFLTYFQNEAQLEKSRLLSDRFSAERPKGSFSTLEIQRTEQGDSAMYLCASSLHPNYGYTFGSGTRLTVV.

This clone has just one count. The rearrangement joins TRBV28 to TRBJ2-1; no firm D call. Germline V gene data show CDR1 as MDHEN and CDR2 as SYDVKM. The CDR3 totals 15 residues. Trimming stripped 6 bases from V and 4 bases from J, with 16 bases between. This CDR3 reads CASRPGGDSYNEQFF. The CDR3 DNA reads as TGTGCCAGCAGACCCGGTGGGGATTCGTACAATGAGCAGTTCTTC.

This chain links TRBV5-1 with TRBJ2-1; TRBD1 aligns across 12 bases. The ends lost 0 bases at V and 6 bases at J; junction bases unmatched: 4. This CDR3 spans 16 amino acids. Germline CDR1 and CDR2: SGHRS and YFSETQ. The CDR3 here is CASSLAGTGGLNEQFF. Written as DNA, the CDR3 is TGCGCCAGCAGCTTGGCTGGGACAGGGGGCCTCAATGAGCAGTTCTTC.

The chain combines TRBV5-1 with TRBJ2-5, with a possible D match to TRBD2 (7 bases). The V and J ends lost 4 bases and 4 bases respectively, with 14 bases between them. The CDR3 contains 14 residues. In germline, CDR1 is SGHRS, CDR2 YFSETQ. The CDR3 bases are TGCGCCAGCAGCGCCCTGGGGGGGCGAGAGACCCAGTACTTC. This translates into CASSALGGRETQYF.

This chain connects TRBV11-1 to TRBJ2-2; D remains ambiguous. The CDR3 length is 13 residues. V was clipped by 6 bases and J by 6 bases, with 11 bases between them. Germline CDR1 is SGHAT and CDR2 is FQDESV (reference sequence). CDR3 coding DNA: TGTGCCAGCAGTTTTACCCCACCCGGGGAGCTGTTTTTT. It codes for CASSFTPPGELFF.

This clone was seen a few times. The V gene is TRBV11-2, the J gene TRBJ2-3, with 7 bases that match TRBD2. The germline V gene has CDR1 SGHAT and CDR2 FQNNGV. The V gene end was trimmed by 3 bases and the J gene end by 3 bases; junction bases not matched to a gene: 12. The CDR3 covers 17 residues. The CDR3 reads CASSFGTNPSLTDTQYF. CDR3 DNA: TGTGCCAGCAGCTTCGGGACTAATCCCTCTCTGACAGATACGCAGTATTTT.

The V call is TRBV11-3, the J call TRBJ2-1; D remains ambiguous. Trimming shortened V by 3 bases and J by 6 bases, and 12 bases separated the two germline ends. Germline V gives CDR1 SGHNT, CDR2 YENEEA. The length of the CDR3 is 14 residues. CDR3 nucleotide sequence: TGTGCCAGCAGCTTTGGGTGGGGTGGCAATGAGCAGTTCTTC. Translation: CASSFGWGGNEQFF.

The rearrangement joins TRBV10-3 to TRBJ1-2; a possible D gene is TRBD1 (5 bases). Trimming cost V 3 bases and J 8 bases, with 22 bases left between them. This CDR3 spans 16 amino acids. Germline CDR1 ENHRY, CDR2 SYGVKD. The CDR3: CAISDLRDAALGGYTF. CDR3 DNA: TGTGCCATCAGTGACCTCCGGGACGCCGCCTTAGGCGGCTACACCTTC.

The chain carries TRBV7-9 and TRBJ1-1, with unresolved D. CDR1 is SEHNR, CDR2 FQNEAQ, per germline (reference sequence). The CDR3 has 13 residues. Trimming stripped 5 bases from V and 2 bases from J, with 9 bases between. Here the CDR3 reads CASSPRRNTEAFF. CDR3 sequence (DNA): TGTGCCAGCAGCCCACGTCGTAACACTGAAGCTTTCTTT.

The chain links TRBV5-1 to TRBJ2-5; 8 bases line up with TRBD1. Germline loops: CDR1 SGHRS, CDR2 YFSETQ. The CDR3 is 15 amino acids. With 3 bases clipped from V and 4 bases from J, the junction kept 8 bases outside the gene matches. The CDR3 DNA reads TGCGCCAGCAGCTCAGGGGGCACAGGAAGAGAGACCCAGTACTTC. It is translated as CASSSGGTGRETQYF.

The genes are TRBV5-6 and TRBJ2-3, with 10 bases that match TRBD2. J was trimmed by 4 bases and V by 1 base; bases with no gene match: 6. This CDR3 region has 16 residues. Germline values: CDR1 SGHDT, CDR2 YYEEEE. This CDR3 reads CASSLKASGSADTQYF. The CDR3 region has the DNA TGTGCCAGCAGCTTGAAGGCTAGCGGGAGTGCAGATACGCAGTATTTT.

CDR3 amino acids: CASRKTYTDTQYF. The CDR3 DNA reads as TGTGCCAGCCGGAAAACCTACACAGATACGCAGTATTTT. The V call is TRBV27, the J call TRBJ2-3; no reliable D call. The CDR3 runs to 13 residues. V gave up 8 bases and J gave up 2 bases, with 11 bases separating them. CDR1 is MNHEY and CDR2 is SMNVEV in the germline V gene (reference sequence).

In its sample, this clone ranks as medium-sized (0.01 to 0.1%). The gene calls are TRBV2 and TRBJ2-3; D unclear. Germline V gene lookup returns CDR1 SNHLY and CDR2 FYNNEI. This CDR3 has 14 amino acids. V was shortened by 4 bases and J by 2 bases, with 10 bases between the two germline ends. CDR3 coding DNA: TGTGCCAGCAGTGCTACACTGGACACAGATACGCAGTATTTT. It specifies CASSATLDTDTQYF.